This T cell receptor beta chain was sequenced during a study of OX40 agonist ivuxolimab in advanced cancers. Germline V gene data show CDR1 as MNHNS and CDR2 as SASEGT. Trimming removed 0 bases at V and 3 bases at J, with 18 bases between. The CDR3 spans 17 residues. The data were produced by immunoSEQ multiplex PCR, yet TCRdb's version contains in-frame clones alone and is incomplete. The profile covers under 75,000 clones, with about 90% appearing a single time and approximately 25% taken by the ten largest. The sequence was obtained from an adult with an advanced solid tumor such as melanoma, head and neck, liver or kidney cancer. The specimen was CD4+ or CD8+ T cells sorted from blood, collected in a trial of the OX40 agonist ivuxolimab. This chain links TRBV6-1 with TRBJ2-7; no clear D gene. CDR3 in amino acids: CASSEAIRLSQNYEQYF. CDR3 bases: TGTGCCAGCAGTGAAGCGATACGCCTTAGTCAAAACTACGAGCAGTACTTC.